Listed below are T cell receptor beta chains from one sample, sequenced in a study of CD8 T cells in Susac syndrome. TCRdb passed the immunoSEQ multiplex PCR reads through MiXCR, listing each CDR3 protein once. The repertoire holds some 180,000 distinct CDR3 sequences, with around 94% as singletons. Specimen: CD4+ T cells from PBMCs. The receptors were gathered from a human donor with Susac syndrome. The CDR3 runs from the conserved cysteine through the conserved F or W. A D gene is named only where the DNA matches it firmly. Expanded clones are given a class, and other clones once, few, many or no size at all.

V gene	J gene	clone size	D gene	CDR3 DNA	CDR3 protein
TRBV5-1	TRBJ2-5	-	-	TGCGCCAGCAGTCCTCAGGGGAGAGGGCAAGAGACCCAGTACTTC	CASSPQGRGQETQYF
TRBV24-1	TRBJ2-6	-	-	TGTGCCACCAGTGATTCGGCTGGGGCCAACGTCCTGACTTTC	CATSDSAGANVLTF
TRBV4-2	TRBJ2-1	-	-	TGTGCCAGCCGGAATATATACAATGAGCAGTTCTTC	CASRNIYNEQFF
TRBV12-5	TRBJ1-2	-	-	TGTGCTAGTGGGCACAGGGTGTCTGACTATGGCTACACCTTC	CASGHRVSDYGYTF
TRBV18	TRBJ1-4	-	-	TGTGCCAGCTCACCCATGACCGGGGAAAATGAAAAACTGTTTTTT	CASSPMTGENEKLFF
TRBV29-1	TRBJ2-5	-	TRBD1	TGCAGCGTTACGCAGGGGTCAGTCCGACAGGGGACCCAGTACTTC	CSVTQGSVRQGTQYF
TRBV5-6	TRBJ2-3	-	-	TGTGCCAGCAGCTTGGGACAGACCACAGATACGCAGTATTTT	CASSLGQTTDTQYF
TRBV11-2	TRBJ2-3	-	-	TGTGCCAGCAGCTCCCTGAGGGGCACAGATACGCAGTATTTT	CASSSLRGTDTQYF
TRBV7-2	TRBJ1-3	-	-	TGTGCCAGCAGCTTAGGCAGGGGCCCTGGAAACACCATATATTTT	CASSLGRGPGNTIYF
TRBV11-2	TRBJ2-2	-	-	TGTGCCAGCAGCGGCCTCAGGGGACGGAACACCGGGGAGCTGTTTTTT	CASSGLRGRNTGELFF
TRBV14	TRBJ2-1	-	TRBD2	TGTGCCAGCAGCCAAGAGACTAGCGGGGTAATGGGTGAGCAGTTCTTC	CASSQETSGVMGEQFF
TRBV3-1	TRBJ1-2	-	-	TGTGCCAGCAGCCGAGAGGTAGTCGACTATGGCTACACCTTC	CASSREVVDYGYTF
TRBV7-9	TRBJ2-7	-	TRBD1	TGTGCCAGCAGCCCGGGACAGGTTCTTGGCGAGCAGTACTTC	CASSPGQVLGEQYF
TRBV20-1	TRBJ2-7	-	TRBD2	TGCAGTGCCCGGACTAGCGGTACCTACGAGCAGTACTTC	CSARTSGTYEQYF
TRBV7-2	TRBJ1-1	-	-	TGTGCCAGCAGCTTAGAGGGGGTCGGCACTGAAGCTTTCTTT	CASSLEGVGTEAFF
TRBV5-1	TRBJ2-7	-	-	TGCGCCAGCAGCTCAAGCCAAGGACAGTGGTACGAGCAGTACTTC	CASSSSQGQWYEQYF
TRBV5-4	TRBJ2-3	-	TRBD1	TGTGCCAGCAGCCCTGGAAGGGGGCCCCAAACAGATACGCAGTATTTT	CASSPGRGPQTDTQYF
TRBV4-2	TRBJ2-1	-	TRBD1	TGTGCCAGCAGCCAAGGTCTGAGACAGGGGGGCAATGAGCAGTTCTTC	CASSQGLRQGGNEQFF
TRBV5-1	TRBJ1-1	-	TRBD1	TGCGCCAGCAGCACCGGACAGGGTCCCTCTTGGACTGAAGCTTTCTTT	CASSTGQGPSWTEAFF
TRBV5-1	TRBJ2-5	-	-	TGCGCCAGCAGCTTGGAGGGGCGCCAAGAGACCCAGTACTTC	CASSLEGRQETQYF
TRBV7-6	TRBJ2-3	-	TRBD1	TGTGCCAGCAGCTTACCTCAGGGGGCAGATACGCAGTATTTT	CASSLPQGADTQYF
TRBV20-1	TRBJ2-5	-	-	TGCAGTGCTAGATTCGAGGTCCAAGAGACCCAGTACTTC	CSARFEVQETQYF
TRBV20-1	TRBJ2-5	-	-	TGCAGTGCTTCAGCCGGGACTCAAGAGACCCAGTACTTC	CSASAGTQETQYF
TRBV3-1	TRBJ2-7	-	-	TGTGCCAGCAGCCAAGGTGGGACACCTGAGGCCTACGAGCAGTACTTC	CASSQGGTPEAYEQYF
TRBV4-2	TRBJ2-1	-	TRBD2	TGTGCCAGCAGCCAGGCTACGGGACTAGCGACCTACAATGAGCAGTTCTTC	CASSQATGLATYNEQFF
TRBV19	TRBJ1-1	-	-	TGTGCCAGTAGCCCAAACAGGGTGAACACTGAAGCTTTCTTT	CASSPNRVNTEAFF
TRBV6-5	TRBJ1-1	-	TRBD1	TGTGCCAGCAGTGGGACAGCGATGAACACTGAAGCTTTCTTT	CASSGTAMNTEAFF
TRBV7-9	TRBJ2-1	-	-	TGTGCCAGCAGCTTACCGTCCCGGCCGCAATTCTACAATGAGCAGTTCTTC	CASSLPSRPQFYNEQFF
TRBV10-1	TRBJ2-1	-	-	TGCGCCAGCAGTGAGTTGGCACCCCGCAATGAGCAGTTCTTC	CASSELAPRNEQFF
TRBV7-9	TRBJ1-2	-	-	TGTGCCAGCAGCTGGGCGGACACGGATGGCTACACCTTC	CASSWADTDGYTF
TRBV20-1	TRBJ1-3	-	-	TGCAGTGCTAGTGCGGGCAGGGAAGGAAACACCATATATTTT	CSASAGREGNTIYF
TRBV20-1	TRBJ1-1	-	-	TGCAGTGCTAGCGGGGACACTACCCAGAACACTGAAGCTTTCTTT	CSASGDTTQNTEAFF
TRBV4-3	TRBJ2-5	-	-	TGCGCCAGCAGCCAAGATGTATCAGGATTCGAGACCCAGTACTTC	CASSQDVSGFETQYF
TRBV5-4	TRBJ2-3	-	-	TGTGCCAGCAGCTTGGTATGGACTAGCACAGATACGCAGTATTTT	CASSLVWTSTDTQYF
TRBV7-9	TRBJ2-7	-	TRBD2	TGTGCCAGCAGCAGACTAGCGGGCTCCTTAGAGCAGTACTTC	CASSRLAGSLEQYF
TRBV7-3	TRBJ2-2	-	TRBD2	TGTGCCAGCAGCCTTAGGGGCGGGGGGACCACCGGGGAGCTGTTTTTT	CASSLRGGGTTGELFF
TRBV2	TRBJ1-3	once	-	TGTGCCAGCAGCGTAGGGACGATTGGAAACACCATATATTTT	CASSVGTIGNTIYF
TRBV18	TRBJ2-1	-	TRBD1	TGTGCCAGCTCACCACCGACGGGACAGGGTAACTACAATGAGCAGTTCTTC	CASSPPTGQGNYNEQFF
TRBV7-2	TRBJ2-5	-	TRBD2	TGTGCCAGCAGCTTAGCCGTCTCTAGCGGACAAGAGACCCAGTACTTC	CASSLAVSSGQETQYF
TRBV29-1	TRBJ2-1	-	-	TGCAGCGTGAAGGGACTTGCGGCCTACAATGAGCAGTTCTTC	CSVKGLAAYNEQFF
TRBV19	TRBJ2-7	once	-	TGTGCCAGTAGTACTGGACAGAAATTCTACGAGCAGTACTTC	CASSTGQKFYEQYF
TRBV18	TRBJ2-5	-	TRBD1	TGTGCCAGCTCACCGAAGGGACAGGGCCAAGAGACCCAGTACTTC	CASSPKGQGQETQYF
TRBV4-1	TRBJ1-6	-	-	TGCGCCAGCAGCCAAGAGCCAAGGTCGAGCTCCTATAATTCACCCCTCCACTTT	CASSQEPRSSSYNSPLHF
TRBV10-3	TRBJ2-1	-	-	TGTGCCATCAGTGATCCGGGTTCCGTGATTGAGCAGTTCTTC	CAISDPGSVIEQFF
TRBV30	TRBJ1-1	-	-	TGTGCCTGCAACCCGTCCGGGACACCTGAAGCTTTCTTT	CACNPSGTPEAFF
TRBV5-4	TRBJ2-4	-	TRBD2	TGTGCCAGCAGCCGCGGGGGGGGCGAAAACATTCAGTACTTC	CASSRGGGENIQYF
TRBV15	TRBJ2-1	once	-	TGTGCCACCAGCCCCCGTGGCACACTACTTTACAATGAGCAGTTCTTC	CATSPRGTLLYNEQFF
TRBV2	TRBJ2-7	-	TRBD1	TGTGCCAGCAGTGGCCCGGGACAGGGGAACGAGCAGTACTTC	CASSGPGQGNEQYF